Listed here is a single T cell receptor (beta chain). Its antigen remains unidentified. This specimen belongs to a study of OX40 agonist ivuxolimab in advanced cancers. Study-wide background: Patients' therapy was ivuxolimab, an antibody that acts as an agonist of OX40 (CD134). Two cutaneous melanoma patients and one hepatocellular carcinoma patient, three in all, had partial responses.

Only in-frame clones appear in the TCRdb table, and some are missing; sequencing was by immunoSEQ multiplex PCR. This table holds about 51,000 clones, around nine tenths found once. Between the trimmed V and J ends, which lost 4 bases and 0 bases, there was a span of 13 bases. The CDR3 is 16 amino acids. From germline, CDR1 is MDHEN and CDR2 SYDVKM. General study points: At 0.1 to 3.0 mg/kg and by week 6, CD4+ and CD8+ T cells in the blood had expanded clonally. Expanded clones were, on average, more numerous among CD8+ T cells than CD4+.

The sequencing here drew on CD4+ or CD8+ T cells sorted from blood, taken in a trial of the OX40 agonist ivuxolimab. This clonotype was sampled from an adult with an advanced solid tumor such as melanoma, head and neck, liver or kidney cancer. The rearrangement joins TRBV28 to TRBJ1-5, with unresolved D. The CDR3 here is CASSSSSVASNQPQHF. DNA for the CDR3: TGTGCCAGCAGTTCATCCTCGGTGGCTAGCAATCAGCCCCAGCATTTT.